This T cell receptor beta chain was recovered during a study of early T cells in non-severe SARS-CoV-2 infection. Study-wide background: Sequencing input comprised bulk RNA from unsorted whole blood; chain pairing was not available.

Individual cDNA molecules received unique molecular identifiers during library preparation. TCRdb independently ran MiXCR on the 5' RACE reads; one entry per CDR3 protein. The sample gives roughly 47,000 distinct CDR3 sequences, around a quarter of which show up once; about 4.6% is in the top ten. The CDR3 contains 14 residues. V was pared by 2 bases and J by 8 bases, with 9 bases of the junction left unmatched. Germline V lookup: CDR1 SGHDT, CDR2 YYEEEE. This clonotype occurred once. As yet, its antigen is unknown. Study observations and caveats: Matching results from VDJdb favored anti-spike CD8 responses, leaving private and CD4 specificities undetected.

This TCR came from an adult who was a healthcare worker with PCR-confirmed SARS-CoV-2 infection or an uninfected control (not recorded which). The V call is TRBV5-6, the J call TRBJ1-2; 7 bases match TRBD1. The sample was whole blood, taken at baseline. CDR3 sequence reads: CASSLTVTGPGYTF. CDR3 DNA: TGTGCCAGCAGCTTAACCGTGACAGGGCCGGGCTACACCTTC. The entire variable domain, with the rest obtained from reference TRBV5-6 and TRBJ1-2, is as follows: DAGVTQSPTHLIKTRGQQVTLRCSPKSGHDTVSWYQQALGQGPQFIFQYYEEEERQRGNFPDRFSGHQFPNYSSELNVNALLLGDSALYLCASSLTVTGPGYTFGSGTRLTVV.